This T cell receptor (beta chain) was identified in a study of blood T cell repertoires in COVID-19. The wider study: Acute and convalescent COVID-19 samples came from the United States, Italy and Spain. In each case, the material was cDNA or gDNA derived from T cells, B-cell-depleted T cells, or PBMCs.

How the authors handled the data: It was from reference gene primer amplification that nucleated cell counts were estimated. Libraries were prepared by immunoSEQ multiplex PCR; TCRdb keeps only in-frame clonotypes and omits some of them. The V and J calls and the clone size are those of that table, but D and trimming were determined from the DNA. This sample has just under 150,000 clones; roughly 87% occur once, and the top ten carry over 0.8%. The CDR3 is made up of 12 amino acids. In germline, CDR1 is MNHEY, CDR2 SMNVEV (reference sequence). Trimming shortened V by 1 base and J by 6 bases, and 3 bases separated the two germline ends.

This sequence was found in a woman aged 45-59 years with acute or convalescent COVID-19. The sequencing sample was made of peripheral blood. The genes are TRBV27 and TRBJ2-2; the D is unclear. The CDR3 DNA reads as TGTGCCAGCAGTTTATTCGCCGGGGAGCTGTTTTTT. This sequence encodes CASSLFAGELFF.